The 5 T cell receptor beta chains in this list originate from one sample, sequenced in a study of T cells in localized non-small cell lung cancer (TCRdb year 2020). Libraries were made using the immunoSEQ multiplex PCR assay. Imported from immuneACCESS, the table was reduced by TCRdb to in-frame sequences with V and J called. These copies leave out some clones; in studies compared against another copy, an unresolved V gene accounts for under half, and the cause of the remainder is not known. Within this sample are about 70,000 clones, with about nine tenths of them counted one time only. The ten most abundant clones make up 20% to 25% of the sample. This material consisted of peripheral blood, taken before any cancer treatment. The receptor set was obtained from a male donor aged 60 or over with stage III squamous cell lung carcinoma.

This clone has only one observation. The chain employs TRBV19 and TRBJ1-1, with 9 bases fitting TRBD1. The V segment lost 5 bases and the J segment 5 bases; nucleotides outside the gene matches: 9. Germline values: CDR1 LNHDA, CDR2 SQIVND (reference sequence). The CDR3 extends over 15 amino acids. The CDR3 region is CASSPGQGGRTEAFF. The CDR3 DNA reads TGTGCCAGTAGTCCGGGACAGGGCGGCCGGACTGAAGCTTTCTTT.

Here the CDR3 reads CASTRRDTQYF. CDR3 DNA: TGTGCCAGCACCCGAAGGGATACGCAGTATTTT. The rearrangement links TRBV28 to TRBJ2-3; D ambiguous. V lost 7 bases and J 6 bases, leaving 8 bases between the germline ends. The CDR3 is 11 amino acids. In germline, CDR1 is MDHEN, CDR2 SYDVKM.

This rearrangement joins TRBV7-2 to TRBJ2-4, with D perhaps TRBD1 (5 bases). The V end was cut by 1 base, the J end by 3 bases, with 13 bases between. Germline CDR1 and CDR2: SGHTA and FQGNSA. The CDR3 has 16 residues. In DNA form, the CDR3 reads TGTGCCAGCAGCTTAGGGCAGGGTGTTGTCAAAAACATTCAGTACTTC. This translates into CASSLGQGVVKNIQYF. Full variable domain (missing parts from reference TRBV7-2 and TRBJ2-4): GAGVSQSPSNKVTEKGKDVELRCDPISGHTALYWYRQSLGQGLEFLIYFQGNSAPDKSGLPSDRFSAERTGGSVSTLTIQRTQQEDSAVYLCASSLGQGVVKNIQYFGAGTRLSVL.

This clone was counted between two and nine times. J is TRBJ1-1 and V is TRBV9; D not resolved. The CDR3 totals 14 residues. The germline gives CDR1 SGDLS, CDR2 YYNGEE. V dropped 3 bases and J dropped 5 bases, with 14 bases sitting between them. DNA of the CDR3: TGTGCCAGCAGCGGTCATCCACAAGGGACTGAAGCTTTCTTT. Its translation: CASSGHPQGTEAFF.

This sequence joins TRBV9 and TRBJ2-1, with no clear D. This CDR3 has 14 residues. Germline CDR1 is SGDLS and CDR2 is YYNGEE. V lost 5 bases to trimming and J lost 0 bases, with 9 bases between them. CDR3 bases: TGTGCCAGCAGTGAGACGAGCTCCTACAATGAGCAGTTCTTC. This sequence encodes CASSETSSYNEQFF.